This entry describes one TCR beta chain. The PCR made use of 60 Vbeta and 13 Jbeta primers. This table comes from immunoSEQ multiplex PCR, and its TCRdb copy is limited to in-frame clones, with some not included. Here the sample spans over 100,000 clones, roughly 9.6% being singletons. The sample comes from a study of cytomegalovirus exposure and HLA in healthy donors. The TCR was taken from a woman aged 40-49 years in good health and CMV-seropositive. Sequenced material: PBMCs.

This CDR3 reads CASSPGGYIQYF. For the CDR3, the DNA is TGTGCCAGCAGTCCCGGGGGGTACATTCAGTACTTC. This chain uses TRBV6-4 with TRBJ2-4; 7 nucleotides align to TRBD2. Germline CDR1 reads MRHNA; CDR2 reads SNTAGT. The CDR3 totals 12 residues. Germline trimming cut 5 bases from V and 8 bases from J; bases unmatched to any gene: 3.